The sequence of this T cell receptor (beta chain) was determined in a study of T cells in localized non-small cell lung cancer. General study points: Owing to sequencing of a solitary tumor region, heterogeneity cannot be discounted. Elevated blood T cell density was associated with longer overall survival. Clonality of T cells reached its maximum in uninvolved adjacent lung, surpassing tumor. For the top 100 tumor clones, a median about 62 also appeared in adjacent lung.

A note on this clone: Its antigen is currently unknown. At one end, the junction sequence differs from germline, possibly due to a read error.

TCRdb's table, derived via immunoSEQ multiplex PCR, lists solely in-frame clones and lacks some. The table shows 50,000 to 55,000 clones, with roughly 84% occurring only once. Sequencing was performed on peripheral blood mononuclear cells, taken before any cancer treatment. This clonotype was sampled from a man aged 35 to 70 with stage III lung adenocarcinoma.

As DNA, the CDR3 is TGCGCCAGCAGCCAAGGCCGGCTGATTTTT. Its translation: CASSQGRLIF. The chain carries TRBV4-1 and TRBJ2-3; the D is unclear. Germline V gene sequence: CDR1 MGHRA, CDR2 YSYEKL. The CDR3 is 10 residues long.